Listed below are T cell receptor beta chains from one sample, sequenced in a study of blood T cell repertoires in COVID-19. Sequencing was performed with immunoSEQ multiplex PCR; in TCRdb, only in-frame clones are kept and a portion is missing. Of roughly 150,000 clones detected, 80% to 90% appear once; the ten largest clones hold roughly 18%. Sequenced material: peripheral blood. The receptors were sampled from an elderly woman with acute or convalescent COVID-19. CDR3s include the opening cysteine and the closing phenylalanine or tryptophan. Each record gives: J gene, D gene, V gene, clone size, CDR3 protein, CDR3 DNA. A D gene is named only where the DNA matches it firmly. The size entry is marked missing in some rows and otherwise reads once, few, many or a size class.

TRBJ1-1,-,TRBV20-1,-,CSARALTEAFF,TGCAGTGCTAGAGCCCTCACTGAAGCTTTCTTT
TRBJ2-7,-,TRBV23-1,-,CASSQTRFYEQYF,TGCGCCAGCAGTCAAACACGATTCTACGAGCAGTACTTC
TRBJ2-1,-,TRBV7-2,-,CASSLELAPYNEQFF,TGTGCCAGCAGCTTAGAACTAGCACCCTACAATGAGCAGTTCTTC
TRBJ2-3,TRBD2,TRBV5-6,-,CASSLSIAGFTDTQYF,TGTGCCAGCAGCTTGTCGATAGCGGGGTTCACAGATACGCAGTATTTT
TRBJ2-1,-,TRBV4-3,once,CASSPSANNEQFF,TGCGCCAGCAGCCCTAGCGCCAACAATGAGCAGTTCTTC
TRBJ1-5,TRBD1,TRBV19,-,CASSPQGTGGNQPQHF,TGTGCCAGTAGTCCCCAAGGGACAGGGGGCAATCAGCCCCAGCATTTT
TRBJ2-3,TRBD2,TRBV6-5,-,CASSYYGGGATDTQYF,TGTGCCAGCAGTTACTATGGCGGGGGGGCCACAGATACGCAGTATTTT
TRBJ2-2,TRBD2,TRBV4-2,few,CASSQVLAGGGNTGELFF,TGTGCCAGCAGCCAAGTGCTAGCGGGAGGGGGGAACACCGGGGAGCTGTTTTTT
TRBJ2-7,-,TRBV7-9,-,CASSQTGTYEQYF,TGTGCCAGCAGTCAAACAGGGACCTACGAGCAGTACTTC
TRBJ1-3,-,TRBV4-1,-,CASSQRTGSGVNTIYF,TGCGCCAGCAGCCAACGTACAGGTTCAGGCGTAAACACCATATATTTT
TRBJ1-2,-,TRBV10-3,-,CAIGRDSTDYGYTF,TGTGCCATCGGGCGGGACTCGACGGACTATGGCTACACCTTC
TRBJ2-7,-,TRBV19,once,CASKNSAVPSEQYF,TGTGCCAGTAAAAACTCAGCGGTTCCCTCCGAGCAGTACTTC
TRBJ2-1,-,TRBV3-1/TRBV3-2,-,CASSQASVGARGKQFF,TGTGCCAGCAGCCAAGCCTCCGTAGGCGCGCGGGGAAAGCAGTTCTTC
TRBJ1-5,TRBD1,TRBV28,-,CASSRRGMSNQPQHF,TGTGCCAGCAGTCGCAGGGGGATGAGCAATCAGCCCCAGCATTTT
TRBJ1-6,-,TRBV4-1,-,CASSQNPTRQNNSPLHF,TGCGCCAGCAGCCAAAACCCGACTCGACAGAATAATTCACCCCTCCACTTT
TRBJ2-3,-,TRBV5-1,few,CASSLDDRAGTDTQYF,TGCGCCAGCAGCTTGGACGACAGGGCGGGAACAGATACGCAGTATTTT
TRBJ2-4,-,TRBV19,-,CASSILHRENIQYF,TGTGCCAGTAGTATTCTCCACCGGGAAAACATTCAGTACTTC
TRBJ2-6,TRBD2,TRBV4-2,-,CASSQGSPGGSGANVLTF,TGTGCCAGCAGCCAAGGCTCCCCGGGGGGCTCTGGGGCCAACGTCCTGACTTTC
TRBJ2-1,TRBD2,TRBV19,-,CASSIDAGGSYNEQFF,TGTGCCAGTAGTATAGATGCGGGAGGTTCCTACAATGAGCAGTTCTTC
TRBJ2-7,TRBD2,TRBV7-8,-,CASSDRTSGDSYEQYF,TGTGCCAGCAGTGATCGGACTAGCGGGGACTCCTACGAGCAGTACTTC
TRBJ2-2,TRBD2,TRBV2,-,CASRELAGAAGELFF,TGTGCCAGCAGAGAACTAGCGGGAGCGGCCGGGGAGCTGTTTTTT
TRBJ2-6,-,TRBV6-2/TRBV6-3,once,CASSMGGLGANVLTF,TGTGCCAGCAGCATGGGGGGGCTTGGGGCCAACGTCCTGACTTTC
TRBJ2-1,TRBD2,TRBV10-3,few,CAISDSGGSYNEQFF,TGTGCCATCAGTGACAGCGGGGGGAGTTACAATGAGCAGTTCTTC
TRBJ2-3,TRBD2,TRBV20-1,-,CSASRTSGSSDTQYF,TGCAGTGCTAGTCGGACTAGCGGGTCCTCAGATACGCAGTATTTT